What follows are 10 T cell receptor beta chains derived from one specimen sequenced in a study of human T cells and chemical hapten exposure. The time point is: patch test 1, 2 weeks after DPC sensitization. This sample's treatment: therapeutic diphenylcyclopropenone sensitization with weekly scalp DPC. A single record per CDR3 protein comes from TCRdb applying MiXCR to the RACE reads. The data contain 75,000 to 100,000 distinct CDR3 sequences, 12% of them singletons. The sequencing used whole blood, collected in connection with sensitization to the hapten diphenylcyclopropenone (DPC). The receptors derive from a woman aged 55 to 70 with alopecia areata. Some clones in this sample may be carry-over from other donors' samples.

This rearrangement joins TRBV2 to TRBJ1-6; D is unresolved. The CDR3 runs 13 residues. The germline V and J ends were trimmed by 2 bases and 10 bases, with 9 bases remaining between them. Germline V gives CDR1 SNHLY, CDR2 FYNNEI. CDR3 DNA: TGTGCCAGCAGTGAACCGATGGGCTCACCCCTCCACTTT. This sequence encodes CASSEPMGSPLHF.

This clonotype was detected only a few times. The chain uses TRBV10-3 and TRBJ2-7, with 9 bases matching TRBD1. CDR1 is ENHRY, CDR2 SYGVKD, per germline. Trimming cost V 8 bases and J 6 bases; bases outside gene matches: 11. This CDR3 has 14 amino acids. The CDR3 here is CAIGGGQGPGEQYF. The CDR3 DNA reads TGTGCCATCGGGGGGGGACAGGGACCGGGCGAGCAGTACTTC.

The genes are TRBV29-1 and TRBJ1-4; TRBD1 agrees at 8 bases. Trimming took 7 bases from V and 3 from J; bases not matched to a gene: 7. Germline lookup yields CDR1 SQVTM and CDR2 ANQGSEA. The CDR3 has 14 amino acids. The CDR3, as DNA: TGCAGCGCCGGACAGGGATTTGCTAATGAAAAACTGTTTTTT. It encodes CSAGQGFANEKLFF.

In its sample, this clonotype was seen many times. The chain employs TRBV20-1 and TRBJ1-1; 7 bases map to TRBD1. V was pared by 4 bases and J by 4 bases, with 9 bases of the junction left unmatched. This CDR3 is 14 amino acids long. Germline CDR1 reads DFQATT; CDR2 reads SNEGSKA (reference sequence). The CDR3 sequence: CSAITDREGTEAFF. CDR3 coding DNA: TGCAGTGCTATTACTGACAGGGAAGGCACTGAAGCTTTCTTT.

This clonotype was recorded many times. J is TRBJ2-3 and V is TRBV5-1; TRBD1 agrees at 7 bases. V dropped 5 bases and J dropped 7; count of bases not matched to a gene: 10. CDR1 is SGHRS and CDR2 is YFSETQ in the germline V gene. This CDR3 is built from 14 residues. CDR3 loop: CASRLFRGQHTQYF. CDR3 coding DNA: TGCGCCAGCAGATTGTTTAGGGGACAGCATACGCAGTATTTT.

The V gene is TRBV5-1, the J gene TRBJ2-2; 8 bases map to TRBD1. The length of the CDR3 is 15 residues. Germline V gene lookup returns CDR1 SGHRS and CDR2 YFSETQ. The trim removed 3 bases at V and 4 bases at J, leaving 5 bases unmatched. The DNA of the CDR3 is TGCGCCAGCAGCTCCGGGACAGGAGTCACCGGGGAGCTGTTTTTT. Translated, it gives CASSSGTGVTGELFF.

The genes are TRBV12-3 or TRBV12-4 and TRBJ2-7; either TRBD1 or TRBD2 may fit D (5 bases each). Trimming pared 4 bases from V and 3 bases from J, leaving 16 bases between. This CDR3 has 15 amino acids. CDR3 coding DNA: TGTGCCAGCAGTTCCCCCGGGACGGGGTTCTACGAGCAGTACTTC. Residues: CASSSPGTGFYEQYF.

This clonotype occurred many times. V usage is TRBV7-2 and J usage is TRBJ2-5; 8 bases fit TRBD2. CDR3 size: 17 residues. The germline V gene has CDR1 SGHTA and CDR2 FQGNSA. With 5 bases clipped from V and 1 base from J, the junction kept 12 bases outside the gene matches. The CDR3 coding sequence is TGTGCCAGCAGCCCCCTGGGGATAGCGGGAACCCAAGAGACCCAGTACTTC. Translating it yields CASSPLGIAGTQETQYF.

This clonotype was seen more than once but under ten times. The V gene is TRBV29-1, the J gene TRBJ1-1; D may be TRBD1 (6 bases). The germline gives CDR1 SQVTM, CDR2 ANQGSEA. Trimming shortened V by 7 bases and J by 3 bases, and 12 bases separated the two germline ends. The CDR3 totals 12 residues. The CDR3 sequence: CSAQDSHTEAFF. The DNA of the CDR3 is TGCAGCGCCCAGGACAGTCACACTGAAGCTTTCTTT.

The CDR3 region has the DNA TGTGCCAGCAGCCAACGGCCTACTGAAAAACTGTTTTTT. It specifies CASSQRPTEKLFF. The chain links TRBV3-1 to TRBJ1-4; no reliable D call. This CDR3 has 13 residues. Between the trimmed V and J ends, which lost 2 bases and 7 bases, there was a span of 8 bases. Germline assignment: CDR1 LGHDT and CDR2 YNNKEL (reference sequence).